This T cell receptor (beta chain) is drawn from a study of CD8+CD57+ T cells in acquired aplastic anemia. Study at large: When averaged, DNA from sorted CD4+ and CD8+ cells came to 3.2 ug. Notes on the study in general: Researchers reported that CD8+ Simpson's diversity was not significantly different in patients versus controls. Approximately 28 CD8+ CDR3 sequences were shared between patients and controls.

Genomic DNA constituted the template upon which TCR beta VDJ and CDR3 profiling was performed. TCRdb ran MiXCR on the reads and lists one entry per CDR3 protein. The sample gives 150,000 to 200,000 distinct CDR3 sequences, 64% of which show up once; 35% to 55% is in the top ten. After removal of 4 bases from V and 5 bases from J, the junction contained 5 bases not matched to a gene. Germline V lookup: CDR1 SGHTA, CDR2 FQGNSA. This CDR3 region has 14 residues. Notes on this clonotype: The antigen remains undetermined.

The sequence was collected from a human donor with severe aplastic anemia or a healthy control (not recorded which). Sequences were obtained from sorted CD4+, CD8+, or CD8+CD57+ T cells (not recorded which) from PBMCs. The J gene is TRBJ1-2, the V gene TRBV7-2, with 9 bases fitting TRBD1. CDR3 nucleotides: TGTGCCAGCAGCTGGGCCGGACAGGGGTATGGCTACACCTTC. It encodes CASSWAGQGYGYTF.